These 16 T cell receptor beta chains share one sample of origin, sequenced in a study of blood T cell repertoires in COVID-19. The protocol was immunoSEQ multiplex PCR, while the TCRdb copy is restricted to in-frame clones and leaves out a portion. The sample comprises 120,000 or so clones, around nine tenths of which are singletons, and roughly 2.1% rests with the top ten. The specimen sequenced was peripheral blood. These receptors came from a woman in her forties or fifties with acute or convalescent COVID-19.

The rearrangement links TRBV5-5 to TRBJ2-1, with D perhaps matching TRBD1 (5 bases). V dropped 0 bases and J dropped 8 bases, with 12 bases sitting between them. This CDR3 region has 14 residues. Germline assignment: CDR1 SGHKS and CDR2 YYEKEE (reference sequence). CDR3 in DNA: TGTGCCAGCAGCTTGGGACGGCCCAGGGATGAGCAGTTCTTC. Translation gives CASSLGRPRDEQFF. The full variable domain, with the rest looked up from reference TRBV5-5 and TRBJ2-1, is DAGVTQSPTHLIKTRGQQVTLRCSPISGHKSVSWYQQVLGQGPQFIFQYYEKEERGRGNFPDRFSARQFPNYSSELNVNALLLGDSALYLCASSLGRPRDEQFFGPGTRLTVL.

The chain recombines TRBV30 with TRBJ1-2, with TRBD1 matching over 7 bases. V shed 5 bases and J 6 bases; nucleotides not matched to a gene: 6. CDR1 is GTSNPN, CDR2 SVGIG, per germline (reference sequence). The CDR3 contains 12 residues. Written as DNA, the CDR3 is TGTGCCTGGCATAAGACAGGGAATGGCTACACCTTC. Protein sequence: CAWHKTGNGYTF.

The J gene is TRBJ1-1, the V gene TRBV19, with a weak D call TRBD1 (5 bases). This CDR3 region has 16 residues. V lost 6 bases to trimming and J lost 0 bases, with 17 bases between them. Per germline, CDR1 LNHDA and CDR2 SQIVND (reference sequence). This CDR3 is CASSLQARGLNTEAFF. CDR3 in DNA: TGTGCCAGTAGCCTACAAGCCCGGGGGTTGAACACTGAAGCTTTCTTT. The whole variable domain, filled in from reference TRBV19 and TRBJ1-1, reads DGGITQSPKYLFRKEGQNVTLSCEQNLNHDAMYWYRQDPGQGLRLIYYSQIVNDFQKGDIAEGYSVSREKKESFPLTVTSAQKNPTAFYLCASSLQARGLNTEAFFGQGTRLTVV.

The chain joins TRBV11-2 to TRBJ1-4, with D maybe TRBD1 (5 bases). Trimming took 1 base from V and 4 from J, leaving 10 bases between them. Germline-derived CDR1 and CDR2 are SGHAT and FQNNGV. This CDR3 has 15 amino acids. The CDR3 DNA sequence: TGTGCCAGCAGCTTAGGGGGGGAGAGTAATGAAAAACTGTTTTTT. It encodes CASSLGGESNEKLFF.

The genes are TRBV5-4 and TRBJ1-2; D is undetermined. The germline gives CDR1 SGHNT, CDR2 YYREEE (reference sequence). The CDR3 covers 13 residues. V gave up 0 bases and J gave up 4 bases, with 7 bases separating them. CDR3 DNA: TGTGCCAGCAGCTTGGCCGGTATCTATGGCTACACCTTC. Amino acids: CASSLAGIYGYTF.

As concerns this clone: A read error may produce the germline difference seen at one junction end. The chain joins TRBV10-3 to TRBJ2-7, with D unresolved. Germline CDR1 and CDR2: ENHRY and SYGVKD. The CDR3 is 13 amino acids. The CDR3 nucleotides are TGTGCCATCAGGGAGTTATCCTCCTACGAGCAGTACTTC. Translation gives CAIRELSSYEQYF.

This rearrangement joins TRBV6-4 to TRBJ2-1; possible D gene TRBD1, 6 bases. Trimming pared 0 bases from V and 8 bases from J, leaving 23 bases between. This CDR3 is 18 amino acids long. The germline V gene encodes CDR1 MRHNA and CDR2 SNTAGT. CDR3 DNA: TGTGCCAGCAGTGACTCAGGGGGTCCCGCCCTTGGTGAGGATGAGCAGTTCTTC. Translated: CASSDSGGPALGEDEQFF.

The chain carries TRBV11-1 and TRBJ1-2, with D unclear. Per the germline V gene, CDR1 is SGHAT and CDR2 is FQDESV (reference sequence). V was shortened by 3 bases and J by 4 bases, with 6 bases between the two germline ends. This CDR3 contains 12 residues. The CDR3 sequence: CASSFGGYGYTF. The CDR3 DNA sequence: TGTGCCAGCAGCTTCGGCGGCTATGGCTACACCTTC.

This clone was counted between two and nine times. The chain is built from TRBV19 and TRBJ1-2; D possibly corresponds to TRBD1 (5 bases). This CDR3 spans 16 amino acids. The V end was cut by 6 bases, the J end by 4 bases, with 21 bases between. The germline V gene encodes CDR1 LNHDA and CDR2 SQIVND (reference sequence). CDR3 bases: TGTGCCAGTAGCCCATCGCGGGCGGGGGATAGCTATGGCTACACCTTC. The encoded protein is CASSPSRAGDSYGYTF.

The gene calls are TRBV4-2 and TRBJ1-1; TRBD1 agrees at 9 bases. This CDR3 is built from 12 residues. Germline-derived CDR1 and CDR2 are LGHNA and YNFKEQ. Trimming cost V 5 bases and J 9 bases; bases outside gene matches: 4. In DNA form, the CDR3 reads TGTGCCAGCAGCGGGACAGGGTGGCAAGCTTTCTTT. Protein product: CASSGTGWQAFF.

V and J are TRBV11-2 and TRBJ2-3; 14 bases map to TRBD2. V lost 1 base to trimming and J lost 4 bases; unmatched junction nucleotides: 4. Germline CDR1 SGHAT, CDR2 FQNNGV. The CDR3 covers 17 residues. In DNA form, the CDR3 reads TGTGCCAGCAGCTTAGGGACTAGCGGGAGGTTGGCAGATACGCAGTATTTT. This codes for CASSLGTSGRLADTQYF.

The chain employs TRBV6-4 and TRBJ1-1; 7 positions agree with TRBD1. This CDR3 region has 14 residues. V shed 4 bases, J shed 5 bases, and the junction held 7 bases outside the gene matches. Looked up from germline, CDR1 is MRHNA and CDR2 is SNTAGT. CDR3 coding DNA: TGTGCCAGCAGTGTAGAACAGGGGAATACTGAAGCTTTCTTT. Its translation is CASSVEQGNTEAFF.

The chain couples TRBV9 to TRBJ2-1, with 8 bases lining up with TRBD2. The J segment lost 9 bases and the V segment lost 0 bases, leaving 11 bases of the junction unmatched. The CDR3 totals 16 residues. The germline V gene has CDR1 SGDLS and CDR2 YYNGEE. CDR3 amino acids: CASSVATGLDRGEQFF. The DNA of the CDR3 is TGTGCCAGCAGCGTAGCTACGGGACTAGATCGCGGTGAGCAGTTCTTC.

This clone was seen a few times. V usage is TRBV2 and J usage is TRBJ2-2, with D tentatively TRBD1 (5 bases). CDR1 is SNHLY, CDR2 FYNNEI, per germline. This CDR3 has 14 amino acids. V shed 7 bases and J shed 6 bases, with 15 bases lying between them. The CDR3 loop reads CASIRAQGAGELFF. The CDR3 coding sequence is TGTGCCAGCATCCGGGCCCAGGGCGCCGGGGAGCTGTTTTTT.

The chain is built from TRBV6-5 and TRBJ1-4, with D tentatively TRBD1 (6 bases). Deletions cut 6 bases from V and 6 bases from J, with 17 bases between. The CDR3 is 15 amino acids. Per the germline V gene, CDR1 is MNHEY and CDR2 is SVGAGI. The CDR3, as DNA: TGTGCCAGCAGACGGGCAGGGGCACTAGATGAAAAACTGTTTTTT. It yields the protein CASRRAGALDEKLFF.

This chain connects TRBV5-6 to TRBJ2-3, with 12 nucleotides matching TRBD1. The CDR3 is 15 amino acids. The V gene's germline CDR1 is SGHDT and CDR2 YYEEEE. Unmatched junction bases numbered 4, after V lost 3 bases and J lost 5 bases. CDR3: CASSWWDRGQDTQYF. CDR3 DNA: TGTGCCAGCAGCTGGTGGGACAGGGGGCAAGATACGCAGTATTTT.